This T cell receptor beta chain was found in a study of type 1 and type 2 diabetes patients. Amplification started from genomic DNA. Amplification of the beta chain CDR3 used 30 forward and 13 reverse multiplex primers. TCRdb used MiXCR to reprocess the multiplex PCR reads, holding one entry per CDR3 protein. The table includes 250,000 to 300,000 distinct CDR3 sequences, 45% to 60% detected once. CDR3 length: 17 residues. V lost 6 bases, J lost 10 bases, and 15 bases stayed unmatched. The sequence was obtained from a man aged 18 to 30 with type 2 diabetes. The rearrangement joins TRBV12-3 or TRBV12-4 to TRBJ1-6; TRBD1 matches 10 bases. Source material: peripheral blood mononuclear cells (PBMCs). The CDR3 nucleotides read TGTGCCAGCAGCTTTAGACAGGGGGCGTTGATACGGTCACCCCTCCACTTT. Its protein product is CASSFRQGALIRSPLHF.